The 25 T cell receptor beta chains reported below all come from one sample, sequenced in a study of blood T cell repertoires in COVID-19. The data were produced by immunoSEQ multiplex PCR, yet TCRdb's version contains in-frame clones alone and is incomplete. Here the sample spans approximately 150,000 clones, 88% being singletons. Input material: peripheral blood. The receptors come from a man aged 50 to 60 who had recovered from COVID-19.

The chain recombines TRBV7-2 with TRBJ1-2; D ambiguous. This CDR3 is built from 14 residues. Trimming shortened V by 8 bases and J by 5 bases, and 18 bases separated the two germline ends. Germline V gene data show CDR1 as SGHTA and CDR2 as FQGNSA. The CDR3 here is CASGREGRSYGYTF. DNA of the CDR3: TGTGCCAGCGGACGCGAGGGAAGAAGTTATGGCTACACCTTC.

This clone was detected a few times. The V gene is TRBV5-4, the J gene TRBJ2-7; tentatively, D is TRBD1 (6 bases). Between the trimmed V and J ends, which lost 0 bases and 7 bases, there was a span of 11 bases. This CDR3 has 13 residues. The germline CDR1 and CDR2 sequences are SGHNT and YYREEE (reference sequence). The CDR3 loop reads CASSLAGVGEQYF. The CDR3 DNA is TGTGCCAGCAGCTTGGCAGGGGTAGGGGAGCAGTACTTC.

The V and J genes are TRBV11-3 and TRBJ2-7; 13 bases are a match to TRBD2. This CDR3 spans 16 amino acids. CDR1 is SGHNT, CDR2 YENEEA, per germline. The V gene end was trimmed by 5 bases and the J gene end by 4 bases; junction bases not matched to a gene: 8. Here the CDR3 reads CASSPQGLAGAYEQYF. CDR3 nucleotide sequence: TGTGCCAGCAGCCCGCAAGGACTAGCGGGAGCTTACGAGCAGTACTTC.

This chain uses TRBV10-3 with TRBJ2-1, with 11 positions matching TRBD2. From germline, CDR1 is ENHRY and CDR2 SYGVKD. Trimming took 4 bases from V and 7 from J; bases not matched to a gene: 6. The CDR3 totals 15 residues. In nucleotides, the CDR3 is TGTGCCATCAGTGCGGGACTAGCGGAGGGGAATGAGCAGTTCTTC. It yields the protein CAISAGLAEGNEQFF.

The chain couples TRBV28 to TRBJ1-3; 7 positions match TRBD1. The V and J ends lost 0 bases and 4 bases, in that order; junction bases with no gene match: 6. The length of the CDR3 is 16 residues. Germline assignment: CDR1 MDHEN and CDR2 SYDVKM. In nucleotides, the CDR3 is TGTGCCAGCAGTTTATGGGTGGGACAGACAGGAAACACCATATATTTT. This codes for CASSLWVGQTGNTIYF.

The chain uses TRBV12-5 and TRBJ2-1, with D possibly being TRBD1 (5 bases). The length of the CDR3 is 15 residues. Trimming took off 0 bases at V and 4 bases at J, with 10 bases between the two ends. In germline, CDR1 is LGHNT, CDR2 FRNRAP. The CDR3 protein is CASGLVQGSYNEQFF. The DNA of the CDR3 is TGTGCTAGTGGTTTGGTTCAGGGAAGTTACAATGAGCAGTTCTTC.

The genes are TRBV5-6 and TRBJ2-7, with TRBD2 matching over 13 bases. This CDR3 has 15 amino acids. V lost 1 base and J lost 4; bases outside the gene matches: 2. Germline V lookup: CDR1 SGHDT, CDR2 YYEEEE. The CDR3 coding sequence is TGTGCCAGCAGCTTGACTAGCGGGAGGGGTTACGAGCAGTACTTC. This encodes CASSLTSGRGYEQYF.

This chain links TRBV28 with TRBJ1-2; the match to TRBD1 covers 7 bases. Germline V gene data show CDR1 as MDHEN and CDR2 as SYDVKM. This CDR3 has 14 amino acids. V lost 6 bases and J lost 8; bases outside the gene matches: 12. The CDR3 protein is CASSTALTGPGYTF. CDR3 DNA sequence: TGTGCCAGCAGCACCGCACTGACAGGGCCAGGCTACACCTTC.

V is TRBV18 and J is TRBJ2-7, with 7 positions matching TRBD1. CDR1 KGHSH and CDR2 LQKENI come from the germline V gene. The CDR3 has 17 residues. J lost 0 bases, V lost 5 bases, and 13 bases had no gene match. The DNA for the CDR3 is TGTGCCAGCTCAAAGACTCCCGGGACAGATAGCTCCTACGAGCAGTACTTC. Translated, it gives CASSKTPGTDSSYEQYF.

This clone was recorded only once. This sequence joins TRBV27 and TRBJ1-3; weak D call: TRBD1 (6 bases). Per germline, CDR1 MNHEY and CDR2 SMNVEV (reference sequence). CDR3 size: 14 residues. Trimming stripped 1 base from V and 2 bases from J, with 6 bases between. The CDR3 protein is CASSLWGPGNTIYF. Written as DNA, the CDR3 is TGTGCCAGCAGTTTATGGGGGCCTGGAAACACCATATATTTT.

The V gene is TRBV27, the J gene TRBJ2-3; D is perhaps TRBD1 (5 bases). CDR3 length equals 15 residues. V was cut by 3 bases and J by 5 bases, with 15 bases left in between. CDR1 and CDR2 from the germline V gene are MNHEY and SMNVEV (reference sequence). CDR3 region: CASSFVRGAGDTQYF. The DNA of the CDR3 is TGTGCCAGCAGTTTTGTTAGGGGCGCCGGAGATACGCAGTATTTT.

The rearrangement joins TRBV12-5 to TRBJ1-2, with 8 bases matching TRBD1. The germline gives CDR1 LGHNT, CDR2 FRNRAP. The junction had 7 bases not matched to a gene; V was cut back by 0 bases and J by 1 base. The CDR3 has 17 amino acids. Here the CDR3 DNA reads TGTGCTAGTGGTTTGGTACTGGGGACAGGCTTTAACTATGGCTACACCTTC. This codes for CASGLVLGTGFNYGYTF.

V usage is TRBV6-2 or TRBV6-3 and J usage is TRBJ2-4; the match to TRBD2 covers 10 bases. Trimming at V came to 2 bases and at J to 6 bases, leaving 7 bases not matched to a gene. Germline V gives CDR1 MNHEY, CDR2 SVGEGT. The length of the CDR3 is 16 residues. DNA of the CDR3: TGTGCCAGCAGTTACCATATCCTAGCGGGGGTAAACATTCAGTACTTC. Translated: CASSYHILAGVNIQYF.

The chain combines TRBV6-2 or TRBV6-3 with TRBJ1-4, with TRBD1 matching 8 bases. Germline assignment: CDR1 MNHEY and CDR2 SVGEGT. Germline trimming cut 6 bases from V and 7 bases from J; bases unmatched to any gene: 13. The CDR3 spans 16 residues. The CDR3 DNA reads TGTGCCAGCAGCCTTCTTGGACAGGGAGGAGGTGAAAAACTGTTTTTT. This codes for CASSLLGQGGGEKLFF.

This chain links TRBV3-1 (or the pseudogene TRBV3-2) with TRBJ1-2, with D perhaps TRBD1 (5 bases). The V end was cut by 3 bases, the J end by 9 bases, with 8 bases between. The CDR3 totals 11 residues. The germline V gene has CDR1 LGHDT and CDR2 YNNKEL (reference sequence). The CDR3 protein is CASSQMDSYTF. In nucleotides, the CDR3 is TGTGCCAGCAGCCAGATGGACAGCTACACCTTC.

The CDR3 reads CASSEQGAMNTEAFF. Written as DNA, the CDR3 is TGTGCCAGCAGTGAACAGGGGGCCATGAACACTGAAGCTTTCTTT. The V call is TRBV6-1, the J call TRBJ1-1; 8 nucleotides match TRBD1. The CDR3 loop spans 15 amino acids. Germline V gene sequence: CDR1 MNHNS, CDR2 SASEGT. Trimming removed 2 bases from V and 0 bases from J; junction bases left unmatched: 2.

V and J are TRBV4-3 and TRBJ1-6; D unclear. Between the trimmed V and J ends, which lost 0 bases and 10 bases, there was a span of 10 bases. Germline assignment: CDR1 LGHNA and CDR2 YSLEER. The CDR3 runs to 14 residues. CDR3 bases: TGCGCCAGCAGCCAAGAATTAGGAGACTCACCCCTCCACTTT. This sequence encodes CASSQELGDSPLHF.

CDR3 DNA: TGTGCCAGCAGCCCCGGGACATCCTACAATGAGCAGTTCTTC. Amino acid sequence: CASSPGTSYNEQFF. J is TRBJ2-1 and V is TRBV3-1 (or the pseudogene TRBV3-2); a weak D match, TRBD1 (6 bases). There are 14 residues in the CDR3. Germline lookup yields CDR1 LGHDT and CDR2 YNNKEL (reference sequence). V was trimmed by 4 bases and J by 1 base, leaving 8 bases between them.

This rearrangement joins TRBV6-4 to TRBJ2-1, with 10 positions matching TRBD1. The CDR3 is made up of 15 amino acids. Unmatched junction bases numbered 6, after V lost 3 bases and J lost 7 bases. Looked up from germline, CDR1 is MRHNA and CDR2 is SNTAGT. As DNA, the CDR3 is TGTGCCAGCAGTGAACGGACAGGGGGTTGGAATGAGCAGTTCTTC. Its translation is CASSERTGGWNEQFF.

The rearrangement links TRBV28 to TRBJ2-2, with TRBD2 matching 7 bases. There are 15 residues in the CDR3. J was trimmed by 1 base and V by 3 bases; bases with no gene match: 2. Germline values: CDR1 MDHEN, CDR2 SYDVKM. The CDR3 is CASSFGGRNTGELFF. CDR3 coding DNA: TGTGCCAGCAGTTTCGGGGGGAGGAACACCGGGGAGCTGTTTTTT. Full variable domain (remainder filled in from reference TRBV28 and TRBJ2-2): DVKVTQSSRYLVKRTGEKVFLECVQDMDHENMFWYRQDPGLGLRLIYFSYDVKMKEKGDIPEGYSVSREKKERFSLILESASTNQTSMYLCASSFGGRNTGELFFGEGSRLTVL.

CDR3 DNA: TGTGCCACCAGCAGAGAAGGAGGGTCTGGAAACACCATATATTTT. The encoded protein is CATSREGGSGNTIYF. The chain carries TRBV15 and TRBJ1-3; D is unclear. With 0 bases removed from V and 1 base from J, the gap between germline ends came to 7 bases. CDR1 is LNHNV and CDR2 is YYDKDF in the germline V gene (reference sequence). The CDR3 has 15 amino acids.

This chain uses TRBV11-2 with TRBJ2-3; D not certain. CDR3 length equals 14 residues. The V end lost 4 bases, the J end lost 4 bases, and 12 bases lay between the germline ends. Germline V lookup: CDR1 SGHAT, CDR2 FQNNGV. The CDR3 coding sequence is TGTGCCAGCAGCTCCGCAGTCATCCCAGATACGCAGTATTTT. This sequence encodes CASSSAVIPDTQYF.

This chain uses TRBV9 with TRBJ2-7, with D perhaps TRBD2 (7 bases). V was trimmed by 3 bases and J by 2 bases, leaving 9 bases between them. The CDR3 has 13 amino acids. Per germline, CDR1 SGDLS and CDR2 YYNGEE. This CDR3 is CASSGGGAYEQYF. CDR3 sequence (DNA): TGTGCCAGCAGCGGAGGGGGGGCCTACGAGCAGTACTTC.

The chain recombines TRBV28 with TRBJ1-2, with 7 bases aligning to TRBD1. V dropped 2 bases and J dropped 2; count of bases not matched to a gene: 2. The V gene's germline CDR1 is MDHEN and CDR2 SYDVKM. This CDR3 comprises 14 residues. DNA of the CDR3: TGTGCCAGCAGTTTAGACAGGGTGAACTATGGCTACACCTTC. Amino acid sequence: CASSLDRVNYGYTF.

The chain recombines TRBV19 with TRBJ2-7, with a tentative D call TRBD2 (5 bases). CDR3 length: 13 amino acids. Germline V gene data show CDR1 as LNHDA and CDR2 as SQIVND (reference sequence). With 3 bases removed from V and 6 bases from J, the gap between germline ends came to 12 bases. CDR3 DNA: TGTGCCAGTAGTATCGCCGCTGGAGGCGAGCAGTACTTC. Residues: CASSIAAGGEQYF.